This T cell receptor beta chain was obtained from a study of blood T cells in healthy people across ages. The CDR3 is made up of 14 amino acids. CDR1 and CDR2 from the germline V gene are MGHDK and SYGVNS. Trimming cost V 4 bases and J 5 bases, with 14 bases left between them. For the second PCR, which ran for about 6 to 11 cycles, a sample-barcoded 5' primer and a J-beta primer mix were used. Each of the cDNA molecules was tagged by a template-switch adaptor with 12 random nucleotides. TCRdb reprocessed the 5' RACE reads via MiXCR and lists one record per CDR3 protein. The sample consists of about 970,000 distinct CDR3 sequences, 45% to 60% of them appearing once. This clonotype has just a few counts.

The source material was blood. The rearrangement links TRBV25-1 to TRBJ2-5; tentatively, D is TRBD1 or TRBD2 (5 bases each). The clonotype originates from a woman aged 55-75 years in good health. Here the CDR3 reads CASSGNLGVETQYF. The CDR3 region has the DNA TGTGCCAGCAGTGGTAACTTGGGGGTGGAGACCCAGTACTTC.